These 23 T cell receptor beta chains were sequenced from one sample in a study of STAT5B mutations in CD4+ large granular lymphocyte leukemia. Using immunoSEQ multiplex PCR, the repertoire was profiled, and TCRdb retains in-frame clones only, with some absent. In the table there are about 22,000 clones, 82% of which are singletons. The specimen was CD4+ T cells from blood buffy coats. The source is a human donor in good health.

V and J are TRBV9 and TRBJ2-3; D might be TRBD1 (5 bases). Trimming removed 0 bases from V and 3 bases from J, with 11 bases in between. The CDR3 totals 15 residues. Germline-derived CDR1 and CDR2 are SGDLS and YYNGEE. CDR3 DNA: TGTGCCAGCAGCGTAGTCCCAGGGTCGACAGATACGCAGTATTTT. Its translation is CASSVVPGSTDTQYF.

J is TRBJ2-7 and V is TRBV27, with D perhaps matching TRBD2 (6 bases). CDR1 MNHEY and CDR2 SMNVEV come from the germline V gene (reference sequence). With 4 bases removed from V and 2 bases from J, the gap between germline ends came to 15 bases. The CDR3 consists of 15 residues. The chain's CDR3 is CASSSRGLGTYEQYF. For the CDR3, the DNA is TGTGCCAGCAGTTCCCGGGGACTGGGAACCTACGAGCAGTACTTC.

This chain uses TRBV7-7 with TRBJ2-1; TRBD2 matches 7 bases. The V gene's germline CDR1 is SSHAT and CDR2 FNYEAQ (reference sequence). This CDR3 spans 14 amino acids. V gave up 0 bases and J gave up 6 bases; unmatched junction bases: 2. The CDR3 loop reads CASSLAGGSNEQFF. The CDR3 DNA reads as TGTGCCAGCAGCTTAGCGGGCGGGAGCAATGAGCAGTTCTTC.

This clone was observed a few times. The chain employs TRBV4-2 and TRBJ2-5, with TRBD2 as a possible D gene (5 bases). The germline gives CDR1 LGHNA, CDR2 YNFKEQ. CDR3 length: 15 amino acids. V was shortened by 0 bases and J by 4 bases, with 12 bases between the two germline ends. In DNA, the CDR3 is TGTGCCAGCAGCCAAGATCCCTCGGGGTCAGAGACCCAGTACTTC. It translates to CASSQDPSGSETQYF.

The rearrangement links TRBV6-6 to TRBJ1-1, with D perhaps matching TRBD1 (5 bases). CDR1 and CDR2 from the germline V gene are MNHNY and SVGAGI (reference sequence). Deletions cut 0 bases from V and 2 bases from J, with 10 bases between. This CDR3 has 15 amino acids. The CDR3 reads CASSYSRTSNTEAFF. Here the CDR3 DNA reads TGTGCCAGCAGTTACTCGAGGACATCTAACACTGAAGCTTTCTTT.

The CDR3 reads CARGYGGKNIQYF. In DNA, the CDR3 is TGTGCCAGGGGTTACGGCGGAAAAAACATTCAGTACTTC. The rearrangement uses TRBV27 and TRBJ2-4; unclear D gene. Germline V gene sequence: CDR1 MNHEY, CDR2 SMNVEV (reference sequence). The CDR3 has 13 residues. V was shortened by 9 bases and J by 4 bases, with 13 bases between the two germline ends.

V usage is TRBV20-1 and J usage is TRBJ2-3; D gene ambiguous. There are 10 residues in the CDR3. Trimming took 6 bases from V and 4 from J, leaving 5 bases between them. The germline V gene encodes CDR1 DFQATT and CDR2 SNEGSKA (reference sequence). CDR3 DNA sequence: TGCAGTGCCCCGGCAGATACGCAGTATTTT. Its translation: CSAPADTQYF.

The J gene is TRBJ2-3, the V gene TRBV10-3; perhaps D is TRBD1 or TRBD2 (5 bases each). This CDR3 is 13 amino acids long. Germline V gene lookup returns CDR1 ENHRY and CDR2 SYGVKD. The germline V and J ends were trimmed by 4 bases and 6 bases, with 11 bases remaining between them. The CDR3 is CAISGRDRDTQYF. For the CDR3, the DNA is TGTGCCATCAGTGGCCGGGACCGGGATACGCAGTATTTT.

This clone was counted a single time. The V and J genes are TRBV1 and TRBJ2-1; TRBD2 reflects the table's D call only, with no check against the DNA. TRBV1 constitutes a pseudogene. The CDR3 has 16 residues. The CDR3 is CTSSRKQTSADNEQFF. The CDR3 DNA is TGCACCAGCAGCCGTAAGCAGACTAGCGCGGACAATGAGCAGTTCTTC.

The gene calls are TRBV2 and TRBJ2-5; perhaps TRBD1 as D (5 bases). The CDR3 is 13 amino acids. CDR1 and CDR2 (germline): SNHLY, FYNNEI. Deletions cut 5 bases from V and 7 bases from J, with 14 bases between. CDR3 DNA sequence: TGTGCCAGCAGTTTAAATTATCAGGGGACCCAGTACTTC. This codes for CASSLNYQGTQYF.

The rearrangement joins TRBV15 to TRBJ2-5; weak D call: TRBD2 (6 bases). The length of the CDR3 is 16 residues. Trimming pared 0 bases from V and 5 bases from J, leaving 16 bases between. Germline values: CDR1 LNHNV, CDR2 YYDKDF (reference sequence). The CDR3 spells CATSRDLGTPGETQYF. Written as DNA, the CDR3 is TGTGCCACCAGCAGAGACCTGGGGACTCCAGGTGAGACCCAGTACTTC. The variable domain in full, with the rest retrieved from reference TRBV15 and TRBJ2-5, is DAMVIQNPRYQVTQFGKPVTLSCSQTLNHNVMYWYQQKSSQAPKLLFHYYDKDFNNEADTPDNFQSRRPNTSFCFLDIRSPGLGDTAMYLCATSRDLGTPGETQYFGPGTRLLVL.

The rearrangement links TRBV28 to TRBJ1-4; D gene ambiguous. The CDR3 runs 14 residues. Germline-derived CDR1 and CDR2 are MDHEN and SYDVKM. The V end lost 3 bases, the J end lost 11 bases, and 16 bases lay between the germline ends. The CDR3 is CASSLDGREKKLFF. CDR3 bases: TGTGCCAGCAGTTTGGACGGGCGGGAAAAGAAACTGTTTTTT.

This chain connects TRBV5-1 to TRBJ2-5; TRBD1 matches 7 bases. Germline assignment: CDR1 SGHRS and CDR2 YFSETQ. The junction had 4 bases not matched to a gene; V was cut back by 4 bases and J by 1 base. The CDR3 loop spans 14 amino acids. CDR3 in amino acids: CASSVRDSQETQYF. CDR3 nucleotides: TGCGCCAGCAGCGTCCGGGACAGCCAAGAGACCCAGTACTTC.

This clone was seen only a few times. The J gene is TRBJ2-7, the V gene TRBV28; D is unclear. Looked up from germline, CDR1 is MDHEN and CDR2 is SYDVKM. The CDR3 is 13 amino acids. Trimming took off 10 bases at V and 0 bases at J, with 13 bases between the two ends. The DNA for the CDR3 is TGTGCCACCACCCGGCATAACTCCTACGAGCAGTACTTC. Protein: CATTRHNSYEQYF.

The rearrangement joins TRBV19 to TRBJ2-5, with 7 bases that match TRBD1. This CDR3 has 15 residues. V lost 5 bases and J lost 1; bases outside the gene matches: 7. Germline V gene sequence: CDR1 LNHDA, CDR2 SQIVND (reference sequence). For the CDR3, the DNA is TGTGCCAGTAGTTTGGCAGGGGGTAGCCAAGAGACCCAGTACTTC. Its protein is CASSLAGGSQETQYF.

V usage is TRBV5-1 and J usage is TRBJ2-7; 7 bases align to TRBD1. The CDR3 has 13 amino acids. CDR1 is SGHRS, CDR2 YFSETQ, per germline. After removal of 4 bases from V and 3 bases from J, the junction contained 4 bases not matched to a gene. CDR3 region: CASSQTGNYEQYF. In nucleotides, the CDR3 is TGCGCCAGCAGCCAGACAGGGAACTACGAGCAGTACTTC.

The V gene is TRBV2, the J gene TRBJ2-1; 7 nucleotides line up with TRBD1. Per germline, CDR1 SNHLY and CDR2 FYNNEI. With 6 bases clipped from V and 6 bases from J, the junction kept 5 bases outside the gene matches. The CDR3 totals 13 residues. This chain's CDR3 is CASSQDRANEQFF. CDR3 in DNA: TGTGCCAGCAGCCAAGACAGGGCCAATGAGCAGTTCTTC.

This chain uses TRBV19 with TRBJ2-1, with 11 bases lining up with TRBD2. CDR1 is LNHDA and CDR2 is SQIVND in the germline V gene (reference sequence). J was trimmed by 3 bases and V by 3 bases; bases with no gene match: 13. The CDR3 covers 19 residues. Here the CDR3 DNA reads TGTGCCAGTAGTATTCTTCGCCCGACAGGGACTAGCGGCTACAATGAGCAGTTCTTC. Encoded protein: CASSILRPTGTSGYNEQFF.

This clone was counted a few times. The V and J genes are TRBV29-1 and TRBJ1-1, with D maybe TRBD1 (6 bases). This CDR3 is 12 amino acids long. Germline CDR1 and CDR2: SQVTM and ANQGSEA. As DNA, the CDR3 is TGCATCTTACCGGGACATAGCACTGAAGCTTTCTTT. Its protein product is CILPGHSTEAFF.

The CDR3, as DNA: TGTGCCAGCAGCTTGGGATGGGACAGGGGAGACGAGCAGTACTTC. Protein product: CASSLGWDRGDEQYF. The rearrangement links TRBV11-2 to TRBJ2-7, with TRBD1 matching over 10 bases. Germline-derived CDR1 and CDR2 are SGHAT and FQNNGV. J was trimmed by 5 bases and V by 3 bases; bases with no gene match: 7. The CDR3 length is 15 residues.

This clone turned up a few times. This chain links TRBV18 with TRBJ2-5; D is unresolved. Trimming removed 3 bases from V and 2 bases from J, with 10 bases in between. The CDR3 covers 14 residues. From germline, CDR1 is KGHSH and CDR2 LQKENI. CDR3 bases: TGTGCCAGCTCACCTAGGAACAGTCAAGAGACCCAGTACTTC. It codes for CASSPRNSQETQYF.

The rearrangement uses TRBV4-3 and TRBJ2-5, with D possibly TRBD2 on 5 matching bases. V was pared by 2 bases and J by 5 bases, with 9 bases between. The CDR3 is 13 residues long. The V gene's germline CDR1 is LGHNA and CDR2 YSLEER. CDR3 bases: TGCGCCAGCAGCCAACTAGCTGACGAGACCCAGTACTTC. Translating gives CASSQLADETQYF.

This chain connects TRBV5-1 to TRBJ2-1, with 14 bases that match TRBD2. CDR1 SGHRS and CDR2 YFSETQ come from the germline V gene. V lost 0 bases, J lost 11 bases, and 4 bases stayed unmatched. There are 15 residues in the CDR3. As DNA, the CDR3 is TGCGCCAGCAGCTTGGTGACTAGCGGGGGGGGTCAGCAGTTCTTC. Protein: CASSLVTSGGGQQFF.